This T cell receptor beta chain was sequenced for a study of cytotoxic CD8 clonotypes in ibrutinib-treated CLL. Study overall: Per sample, productive templates averaged about 240,000 and productive rearrangements averaged 94,082.

Cryopreserved PBMCs provided roughly 2 micrograms of genomic DNA for the TCR beta libraries. TCRdb's table, derived via immunoSEQ multiplex PCR, lists solely in-frame clones and lacks some. The sample lists just over 200,000 clones, 79% seen once, with approximately 10% in the top ten. CDR3 length: 15 residues. The V and J ends lost 5 bases and 2 bases, in that order; junction bases with no gene match: 7. Germline lookup yields CDR1 SGHRS and CDR2 YFSETQ. The sample in question was PBMCs, obtained after 12 months of ibrutinib treatment. This rearrangement joins TRBV5-1 to TRBJ2-7, with 10 positions matching TRBD1. The TCR sequence derives from a human donor with chronic lymphocytic leukemia. CDR3 sequence reads: CASSFDRGLTYEQYF. CDR3 bases: TGCGCCAGCAGTTTTGACAGGGGGCTCACCTACGAGCAGTACTTC.